Listed below are T cell receptor beta chains from one sample, sequenced in a study of cytomegalovirus exposure and HLA in healthy donors. The protocol was immunoSEQ multiplex PCR, while the TCRdb copy is restricted to in-frame clones and leaves out a portion. Among tens of thousands of clones listed, approximately 77% were seen once. Sample: PBMCs. These receptors all come from a human donor in good health. CDR3s include the opening cysteine and the closing phenylalanine or tryptophan. The D gene is left open where the match is weak. Expanded clones get a size class; other rows say once, few or many, or leave the size out.

D | J | size | V | DNA | CDR3
NA | TRBJ2-7 | NA | TRBV7-2 | TGTGCCAGCAGCTTAGGAGGGTTTCCAGAGCAGTACTTC | CASSLGGFPEQYF
NA | TRBJ2-1 | NA | TRBV6-5 | TGTGCCAGCAGTTACTCGACAGTCTCCTACAATGAGCAGTTCTTC | CASSYSTVSYNEQFF
TRBD2 | TRBJ2-1 | NA | TRBV7-2 | TGTGCCAGCAGCTCCCGGGGACTAGCCTCCTACAATGAGCAGTTCTTC | CASSSRGLASYNEQFF
TRBD1 | TRBJ1-6 | NA | TRBV2 | TGTGCCAGCAGTTCCGGACAGGGGAATTCACCCCTCCACTTT | CASSSGQGNSPLHF
NA | TRBJ1-5 | NA | TRBV7-2 | TGTGCCAGCAGTCAAGACAGGACCAATCAGCCCCAGCATTTT | CASSQDRTNQPQHF
TRBD1 | TRBJ1-4 | once | TRBV9 | TGTGCCAGCAGCGCAGGACAGGGCCCCAATCCTGCAACTAATGAAAAACTGTTTTTT | CASSAGQGPNPATNEKLFF
NA | TRBJ2-7 | NA | TRBV18 | TGTGCCAGCTCACCTGACAGTGTCGTCGACGAGCAGTACTTC | CASSPDSVVDEQYF
TRBD1 | TRBJ1-5 | NA | TRBV28 | TGTGCCGTACAGGGGGAGGATGACCAGCCCCAGCATTTT | CAVQGEDDQPQHF
NA | TRBJ2-5 | NA | TRBV4-2 | TGTGCCAGCAGCTTGACCACTCTGAGGGAGACCCAGTACTTC | CASSLTTLRETQYF
NA | TRBJ1-2 | NA | TRBV28 | TGTGCCAGCAGTTTATCCATCCCGATAGCCCCCTACACCTTC | CASSLSIPIAPYTF
NA | TRBJ2-7 | NA | TRBV19 | TGTGCCAGTAGGTCCTTTACGGGATACGAGCAGTACTTC | CASRSFTGYEQYF
NA | TRBJ2-3 | NA | TRBV7-5 | TGTGCCAGAAGCTTAGAGGGGTCTACACGGAGCACGCAGTATTTT | CARSLEGSTRSTQYF
TRBD1 | TRBJ2-5 | NA | TRBV29-1 | TGCAGCGTTGAAAGACAGGGGGGGGAGACCCAGTACTTC | CSVERQGGETQYF
TRBD1 | TRBJ2-4 | NA | TRBV6-1 | TGTGCCAGCAAAGACAGGGCCTCCAACATTCAGTACTTC | CASKDRASNIQYF
NA | TRBJ1-5 | NA | TRBV27 | TGTGCCAGCAGTTTTCAGGTCAATCAGCCCCAGCATTTT | CASSFQVNQPQHF
NA | TRBJ2-5 | NA | TRBV4-3 | TGCGCCAGCAGCCAAGGGGGCGGAGCCCAGTACTTC | CASSQGGGAQYF
NA | TRBJ2-2 | NA | TRBV4-2 | TGTGCCAGCAGCCAAGATCTTTCAACAGGGAACACCGGGGAGCTGTTTTTT | CASSQDLSTGNTGELFF
NA | TRBJ2-3 | NA | TRBV2 | TGTGCCAGCAGCCCCCCGTACACAGATACGCAGTATTTT | CASSPPYTDTQYF
TRBD1 | TRBJ1-6 | NA | TRBV30 | TGTGCCTGGGCTCCAGGACAGGGCTATAATTCACCCCTCCACTTT | CAWAPGQGYNSPLHF
NA | TRBJ1-3 | once | TRBV18 | TGTGCCAGCTCAGTAGGAAAGGGGTTCTCTGGAAACACCATATATTTT | CASSVGKGFSGNTIYF
TRBD2 | TRBJ2-7 | NA | TRBV5-6 | TGTGCCAGCAGCTTGGCCGTTCTAATAGCGGGAAAGCTGTACGAGCAGTACTTC | CASSLAVLIAGKLYEQYF
TRBD1 | TRBJ2-7 | NA | TRBV19 | TGTGCCAGTAGTTTCGGGACAGGGGCATCACACGAGCAGTACTTC | CASSFGTGASHEQYF
NA | TRBJ2-2 | NA | TRBV7-2 | TGTGCCAGCAGCTTAGAGGGAGGATTCGGCGGGGAGCTGTTTTTT | CASSLEGGFGGELFF
NA | TRBJ2-2 | NA | TRBV4-3 | TGCGCCAGCAGCCAACAGGGTTACACCGGGGAGCTGTTTTTT | CASSQQGYTGELFF
NA | TRBJ1-1 | NA | TRBV10-3 | TGTGCCATCAGTGAGTCGGGCTGGTCTGCTGAAGCTTTCTTT | CAISESGWSAEAFF
TRBD1 | TRBJ1-4 | NA | TRBV27 | TGTGCCAGCAGACCGGGACAGGGGACCGGAGCAACTAATGAAAAACTGTTTTTT | CASRPGQGTGATNEKLFF
TRBD1 | TRBJ1-1 | NA | TRBV27 | TGTGCCAGCGGTATACAGGGGAGGAACACTGAAGCTTTCTTT | CASGIQGRNTEAFF
TRBD1 | TRBJ1-2 | NA | TRBV13 | TGTGCCAGCAGCTTTCCGGGGGACAGAGTCTATGGCTACACCTTC | CASSFPGDRVYGYTF
TRBD1 | TRBJ1-4 | NA | TRBV15 | TGTGCCACCAGGGGCGGGACAGCTCTTTATAATGAAAAACTGTTTTTT | CATRGGTALYNEKLFF
TRBD1 | TRBJ2-5 | NA | TRBV11-1 | TGTGCCAGCAGCTCGGACAGGGTAAAGACCCAGTACTTC | CASSSDRVKTQYF
NA | TRBJ1-6 | few | TRBV7-9 | TGTGCCAGCAGAACGGACAGCACACAAAATTCACCCCTCCACTTT | CASRTDSTQNSPLHF
NA | TRBJ2-7 | NA | TRBV13 | TGTGCCAGCAGCCCCGGAGAAAGGGGATCCTACGAGCAGTACTTC | CASSPGERGSYEQYF
TRBD1 | TRBJ2-7 | NA | TRBV28 | TGTGCCAGCAGTCCCTATTTCCGGGACAGGGCCTACGAGCAGTACTTC | CASSPYFRDRAYEQYF
NA | TRBJ1-5 | NA | TRBV6-6 | TGTGCCAGCAGTTACCAGGGTTTAGTCAATCAGCCCCAGCATTTT | CASSYQGLVNQPQHF
TRBD2 | TRBJ2-7 | NA | TRBV6-5 | TGTGCCAGCGGCCGGACTAGCGACTACGAGCAGTACTTC | CASGRTSDYEQYF
NA | TRBJ1-1 | NA | TRBV20-1 | TGCAGTGCTAACAGGGACACTGACGCTTTCTTT | CSANRDTDAFF
TRBD1 | TRBJ2-4 | NA | TRBV7-4 | TGTGCCAGCAGCTTGCCAGTGGGACAGGGAAACATTCAGTACTTC | CASSLPVGQGNIQYF
NA | TRBJ1-1 | NA | TRBV7-8 | TGTGCCAGCAGCTTCGGGGAAGTGGGCACTGAAGCTTTCTTT | CASSFGEVGTEAFF
TRBD2 | TRBJ2-3 | NA | TRBV9 | TGTGCCAGCAGCGTAGAGGGCGGGAGCGTAGATACGCAGTATTTT | CASSVEGGSVDTQYF
TRBD1 | TRBJ2-7 | NA | TRBV19 | TGTGCCACCTTGGGACAGCCGAAATACGAGCAGTACTTC | CATLGQPKYEQYF
TRBD1 | TRBJ2-1 | NA | TRBV27 | TGTGCCAGCAGTGACACAGGGGGCTTTTACGGCGATGAGCAGTTCTTC | CASSDTGGFYGDEQFF
NA | TRBJ2-7 | NA | TRBV18 | TGTGCCAGCTCACTCGACAGAAAGTACGAGCAGTACTTC | CASSLDRKYEQYF
NA | TRBJ1-1 | NA | TRBV2 | TGTGCCAGCAGTGAACCAAGGAGACGGGACACTGAAGCTTTCTTT | CASSEPRRRDTEAFF
NA | TRBJ1-1 | NA | TRBV11-3 | TGTGCCAGCAGCTTAGCCGGTCACACTGAAGCTTTCTTT | CASSLAGHTEAFF
NA | TRBJ1-2 | NA | TRBV6-1 | TGTGCCAGCAGGACTTCAGGGGACTATGGCTACACCTTC | CASRTSGDYGYTF
TRBD1 | TRBJ1-2 | NA | TRBV29-1 | TGCAGCGTTGAGGGACAGGGGACTTATGGCTACACCTTC | CSVEGQGTYGYTF
TRBD1 | TRBJ1-2 | once | TRBV6-5 | TGTGCCAGCAGTAAACGGACAGGGCACGGCTACACCTTC | CASSKRTGHGYTF
TRBD1 | TRBJ1-5 | NA | TRBV18 | TGTGCCAGCTCACCACCGCGGACAGGGGATGATCAGCCCCAGCATTTT | CASSPPRTGDDQPQHF
TRBD2 | TRBJ2-1 | NA | TRBV9 | TGTGCCAGCAGCGTAGGGGGGACTAGTCGAGTCAATGAGCAGTTCTTC | CASSVGGTSRVNEQFF
TRBD1 | TRBJ1-2 | NA | TRBV5-1 | TGCGCCAGCGGCTTGGGCAGGGGGGCGAATAACTATGGCTACACCTTC | CASGLGRGANNYGYTF